These 18 T cell receptor beta chains share one sample of origin, sequenced in a study of tumor-infiltrating lymphocytes in primary liver carcinoma. Production of TCR beta cDNA used 500 ng total RNA together with a constant-region primer. What produced the TCR beta libraries was three nested multiplex PCR rounds using slightly modified ARM-PCR. TRBV1-TRBV30 forward primers and a C-beta reverse primer were used in the first two PCR rounds, which each ran for nine to ten cycles. From the multiplex PCR reads, TCRdb called clonotypes with MiXCR, one entry per CDR3 protein. The top ten hold about 6.5% of the sample, which has about 350,000 distinct CDR3 sequences, 65% seen once. The blood RNA (from unsorted whole blood) was obtained, and germline DNA was also extracted. The sample consisted of peripheral blood. The receptors come from a man between 35 and 55 years old with primary liver carcinoma and hepatitis B virus infection.

This clonotype occurred many times. The V gene is TRBV11-2, the J gene TRBJ1-1; 7 positions agree with TRBD1. CDR3 length: 16 amino acids. With 6 bases clipped from V and 0 bases from J, the junction kept 10 bases outside the gene matches. Germline V gene data show CDR1 as SGHAT and CDR2 as FQNNGV. The CDR3 sequence is CASSKGAGGMNTEAFF. CDR3 sequence (DNA): TGTGCCAGCAGTAAAGGGGCAGGGGGAATGAACACTGAAGCTTTCTTT. Combining the CDR3 with reference TRBV11-2 and TRBJ1-1 gives the whole variable domain EAGVAQSPRYKIIEKRQSVAFWCNPISGHATLYWYQQILGQGPKLLIQFQNNGVVDDSQLPKDRFSAERLKGVDSTLKIQPAKLEDSAVYLCASSKGAGGMNTEAFFGQGTRLTVV.

Details on this clonotype: Given a much more abundant clone one base away, this may be a read error. The chain employs TRBV10-3 and TRBJ2-1; TRBD2 might be the D (6 bases). CDR1 ENHRY and CDR2 SYGVKD come from the germline V gene. The CDR3 spans 13 residues. V was clipped by 2 bases and J by 7 bases, with 9 bases between them. CDR3 sequence reads: CAISEGGTNEQFF. CDR3 nucleotides: TGTGCCATCAGTGAGGGCGGGACTAATGAGCAGTTCTTC.

A single count supports this clonotype. A much larger clone lies one base from this, so it may be a read error. This chain links TRBV12-3 or TRBV12-4 with TRBJ2-7, with TRBD2 identical over 10 bases. CDR3 length: 15 amino acids. Unmatched junction bases numbered 6, after V lost 4 bases and J lost 3 bases. CDR3 in DNA: TGTGCCAGCAGTTCGGGACTAGCGTGGGACTACGAGCAGTACTTC. It specifies CASSSGLAWDYEQYF.

As concerns this clonotype: A much larger clone lies one base from this, so it may be a read error. The chain combines TRBV12-3 or TRBV12-4 with TRBJ1-2; D not certain. This CDR3 contains 11 residues. The CDR3 spells CASSPGYAYTF. The CDR3 region has the DNA TGTGCCAGCAGTCCGGGCTATGCCTACACCTTC.

This chain joins TRBV6-2 or TRBV6-3 and TRBJ2-2, with 9 bases matching TRBD2. The V and J ends lost 6 bases and 11 bases, in that order; junction bases with no gene match: 10. The CDR3 sequence is 14 residues long. Germline V gene sequence: CDR1 MNHEY, CDR2 SVGEGT. The CDR3: CASSRTSGLGELFF. CDR3 sequence (DNA): TGTGCCAGCAGCCGAACTAGCGGGTTAGGAGAGCTGTTTTTT.

Comments on this clonotype: This likely comes from a read error, as the CDR3 has no conserved phenylalanine or tryptophan at its end. V is TRBV11-2 and J is TRBJ2-2; D gene ambiguous. The germline CDR1 and CDR2 sequences are SGHAT and FQNNGV. CDR3 size: 13 residues. CDR3 nucleotides: TGTGCCAGCAGATTACAGTACACCGTGGAGCTGTTTTCT. Its protein product is CASRLQYTVELFS.

A remark on this clonotype: A much larger clone lies a single base off, so this may be a read error. The chain uses TRBV5-5 and TRBJ2-2; D is unresolved. Germline-derived CDR1 and CDR2 are SGHKS and YYEKEE (reference sequence). This CDR3 is 14 amino acids long. The CDR3 DNA follows: TGTGCCAGCAGCCGAGACACAAACACCTGGGAGCTGTTTTTT. It yields the protein CASSRDTNTWELFF.

The chain recombines TRBV11-1 with TRBJ2-1; D might be TRBD2 (6 bases). Per germline, CDR1 SGHAT and CDR2 FQDESV (reference sequence). The length of the CDR3 is 15 residues. With 6 bases removed from V and 10 bases from J, the gap between germline ends came to 22 bases. The CDR3 loop reads CASSLISGELVEQFF. CDR3 DNA sequence: TGTGCCAGCAGTTTAATCTCGGGAGAGTTAGTCGAGCAGTTCTTC. Drawing the rest from reference TRBV11-1 and TRBJ2-1, the complete variable domain is EAEVAQSPRYKITEKSQAVAFWCDPISGHATLYWYRQILGQGPELLVQFQDESVVDDSQLPKDRFSAERLKGVDSTLKIQPAELGDSAMYLCASSLISGELVEQFFGPGTRLTVL.

In the case of this clonotype: An end of the junction differs from the germline gene, which may be a read error. The chain combines TRBV4-1 with TRBJ2-7; the D gene is possibly TRBD1 (6 bases). Germline values: CDR1 MGHRA, CDR2 YSYEKL. The CDR3 contains 15 residues. CDR3 DNA: TGCGCCAGCAGCCAAACCTCCGGGGCAGGGGACGAGCGGTACTTC. Protein sequence: CASSQTSGAGDERYF.

The chain employs TRBV24-1 and TRBJ2-5; D is perhaps TRBD1 (6 bases). This CDR3 has 17 residues. V lost 3 bases and J lost 4, with 20 bases in between. The V gene's germline CDR1 is KGHDR and CDR2 SFDVKD. For the CDR3, the DNA is TGTGCCACCAGTGATACAACCGTGACAGGATTTGGAGAGACCCAGTACTTC. Translation gives CATSDTTVTGFGETQYF.

The chain couples TRBV11-2 to TRBJ2-7; D gene ambiguous. The CDR3 loop spans 15 amino acids. V dropped 5 bases and J dropped 8 bases, with 22 bases sitting between them. From germline, CDR1 is SGHAT and CDR2 FQNNGV. CDR3 sequence reads: CASSLKSEFFYKQYF. CDR3 coding DNA: TGTGCCAGCAGCCTGAAGTCAGAGTTTTTTTACAAGCAGTACTTC.

This clonotype was found a few times. The chain couples TRBV6-1 to TRBJ2-5; the match to TRBD2 covers 8 bases. Trimming at V came to 5 bases and at J to 6 bases, leaving 8 bases not matched to a gene. Germline CDR1 reads MNHNS; CDR2 reads SASEGT. The CDR3 covers 14 residues. The CDR3 DNA is TGTGCCAGCAGTTCAAGCGGGAGCCGACAGACCCAGTACTTC. Its protein is CASSSSGSRQTQYF.

With regard to this clonotype: A much larger clone differs by one base, so this may be a read error. The chain employs TRBV29-1 and TRBJ2-5; D not certain. Trimming left V 4 bases short and J 2 bases short, with 8 bases between. Germline V gives CDR1 SQVTM, CDR2 ANQGSEA. This CDR3 has 12 residues. The DNA of the CDR3 is TGCAGCGTTGGCGTGTCTCAAGAGACCCAGTACTTC. It encodes CSVGVSQETQYF.

In the case of this clonotype: The junction departs from the called germline gene at one end, perhaps through a read error. The chain combines TRBV14 with TRBJ2-4; D is tentatively TRBD1 or TRBD2 (6 bases each). The CDR3 is 16 amino acids. Germline values: CDR1 SGHDN, CDR2 FVKESK. CDR3 residues: CANSQEQGLAKNIQYF. The CDR3 DNA is TGTGCCAACAGCCAAGAACAGGGACTAGCCAAAAACATTCAGTACTTC.

In regard to this clonotype: A much larger clone is a single base away; this may be a read error. The V and J genes are TRBV10-3 and TRBJ2-5; the match to TRBD2 covers 8 bases. The CDR3 has 15 amino acids. Germline CDR1 is ENHRY and CDR2 is SYGVKD. CDR3 sequence reads: CATTGGADVQEIQYF. CDR3 in DNA: TGTGCCACCACCGGGGGGGCTGATGTCCAAGAGATCCAGTACTTC.

The chain is built from TRBV20-1 and TRBJ2-5, with TRBD2 matching over 8 bases. V was clipped by 6 bases and J by 1 base; unmatched bases: 10. Germline CDR1 and CDR2: DFQATT and SNEGSKA (reference sequence). There are 15 residues in the CDR3. CDR3 coding DNA: TGCAGTGCCGACAACCTAGCGGGCCCCCAAGAGACCCAGTACTTC. Translation: CSADNLAGPQETQYF.

As DNA, the CDR3 is TGTGCCAGCACTGACGGGGGAGCGAGCACTGAAGCTTTCTTT. Translating gives CASTDGGASTEAFF. The V gene is TRBV11-3, the J gene TRBJ1-1, with D tentatively TRBD1 (5 bases). The CDR3 extends over 14 amino acids. CDR1 and CDR2 from the germline V gene are SGHNT and YENEEA. V was clipped by 7 bases and J by 4 bases, with 16 bases between them.

This clonotype was counted a few times. The CDR3 does not close with the conserved phenylalanine or tryptophan, likely indicating a read error. The limits of the CDR3 on the DNA are not certain, so only TCRdb's listed CDR3 is given. Here the CDR3 reads CASSLALGETQCL. V gene TRBV11-3 combines with J gene TRBJ2-5; TRBD2 was called by the table and not checked on the DNA. The CDR3 spans 13 residues, counting both ends. Per germline, CDR1 SGHNT and CDR2 YENEEA.